One sample yielded the 19 T cell receptor beta chains listed below, sequenced in a study of T cell repertoires in aging, cancer and after chemotherapy. The template was genomic DNA from peripheral blood, not RNA. Rearranged V-D-J TRB sequences were amplified with a mixed TRB-A/B primer pool. TCRdb re-called the multiplex PCR reads through MiXCR, storing one row per CDR3 protein. The sample shows under 2,500 distinct CDR3 sequences, around 20% of them seen only once. Sequenced: blood. Source of these receptors: a human donor with a solid tumor.

In its sample, this clonotype is medium-sized. The chain is built from TRBV6-6 and TRBJ2-7; D tentatively reads TRBD1 or TRBD2 (6 bases each). The length of the CDR3 is 13 residues. The V and J ends lost 4 bases and 0 bases respectively, with 7 bases between them. Germline CDR1 is MNHNY and CDR2 is SVGAGI (reference sequence). For the CDR3, the DNA is TGTGCCAGCAGTTGGGGGGCCTCCTACGAGCAGTACTTC. It is translated as CASSWGASYEQYF.

The V gene is TRBV27, the J gene TRBJ2-1; perhaps TRBD1 as D (7 bases). V shed 6 bases and J shed 1 base, with 10 bases lying between them. This CDR3 is 14 amino acids long. From germline, CDR1 is MNHEY and CDR2 SMNVEV (reference sequence). The CDR3 sequence is CASSSGGSYNEQFF. CDR3 DNA sequence: TGTGCCAGCAGCTCAGGGGGGTCCTACAATGAGCAGTTCTTC.

This clonotype is categorized as medium-sized (0.01 to 0.1%). V and J are TRBV11-1 and TRBJ2-5; 10 nucleotides line up with TRBD2. The CDR3 has 17 amino acids. Germline V gene data show CDR1 as SGHAT and CDR2 as FQDESV (reference sequence). With 3 bases clipped from V and 4 bases from J, the junction kept 11 bases outside the gene matches. The CDR3 is CASSLGTSARGRETQYF. The CDR3 DNA reads TGTGCCAGCAGCTTGGGGACTAGCGCCCGGGGGAGAGAGACCCAGTACTTC.

The rearrangement uses TRBV6-5 and TRBJ1-2; 10 bases fit TRBD1. This CDR3 contains 15 residues. The V segment lost 2 bases and the J segment 8 bases; nucleotides outside the gene matches: 8. CDR1 is MNHEY, CDR2 SVGAGI, per germline. The CDR3 spells CASSYAAGTGEGYTF. The CDR3 bases are TGTGCCAGCAGTTACGCGGCCGGGACAGGGGAGGGCTACACCTTC.

This clonotype rates as medium-sized. The chain couples TRBV6-2 or TRBV6-3 to TRBJ1-5, with D perhaps matching TRBD1 (5 bases). V was trimmed by 6 bases and J by 7 bases, leaving 16 bases between them. Germline CDR1 reads MNHEY; CDR2 reads SVGEGT. This CDR3 contains 14 residues. This CDR3 is CASRPGGDQQPQHF. DNA for the CDR3: TGTGCCAGCAGGCCTGGGGGGGACCAGCAGCCCCAGCATTTT.

The chain carries TRBV4-2 and TRBJ2-7; D not certain. This CDR3 is built from 15 residues. V was trimmed by 0 bases and J by 0 bases, leaving 9 bases between them. Germline CDR1 LGHNA, CDR2 YNFKEQ. The CDR3 sequence: CASSQDTSSSYEQYF. The CDR3 DNA is TGTGCCAGCAGCCAAGATACAAGCTCCTCCTACGAGCAGTACTTC.

This clonotype rates as medium-sized. This sequence joins TRBV6-1 and TRBJ1-4; 10 bases line up with TRBD1. Per germline, CDR1 MNHNS and CDR2 SASEGT. The CDR3 is made up of 14 amino acids. The J segment lost 7 bases and the V segment lost 6 bases, leaving 5 bases of the junction unmatched. CDR3 protein: CASRTGGVGEKLFF. In DNA, the CDR3 is TGTGCCAGCAGGACAGGGGGCGTGGGTGAAAAACTGTTTTTT.

By share of the sample, this clonotype is medium-sized. This rearrangement joins TRBV6-5 to TRBJ1-1; 10 bases match TRBD1. The germline V gene encodes CDR1 MNHEY and CDR2 SVGAGI. V shed 0 bases, J shed 2 bases, and the junction held 3 bases outside the gene matches. This CDR3 is built from 16 residues. The CDR3 sequence: CASSYSRDRGNTEAFF. The CDR3, as DNA: TGTGCCAGCAGTTACTCGAGGGACAGGGGCAACACTGAAGCTTTCTTT.

This clonotype is deemed medium-sized. CDR3 loop: CASSLGRGETQYF. CDR3 DNA sequence: TGTGCCAGCAGTCTCGGACGGGGAGAGACCCAGTACTTC. The genes are TRBV12-3 or TRBV12-4 and TRBJ2-5; D is perhaps TRBD2 (5 bases). The CDR3 extends over 13 amino acids. Trimming stripped 5 bases from V and 4 bases from J, with 11 bases between.

By proportion, this clonotype is medium-sized. This chain joins TRBV27 and TRBJ1-5; D gene uncertain. With 6 bases removed from V and 15 bases from J, the gap between germline ends came to 21 bases. This CDR3 comprises 13 residues. In germline, CDR1 is MNHEY, CDR2 SMNVEV (reference sequence). CDR3 in amino acids: CASSLNNGLTVHF. CDR3 nucleotide sequence: TGTGCCAGCAGCCTAAATAATGGGTTAACAGTGCATTTT.

This clonotype is termed medium-sized. The genes are TRBV12-3 or TRBV12-4 and TRBJ1-1; D is possibly TRBD1 (5 bases). V was pared by 6 bases and J by 6 bases, with 14 bases between. This CDR3 contains 13 residues. The chain's CDR3 is CASSPGGFAEAFF. The CDR3 DNA is TGTGCCAGCAGCCCTGGGGGATTCGCTGAAGCTTTCTTT.

The gene calls are TRBV5-6 and TRBJ2-7; 10 bases line up with TRBD2. After removal of 3 bases from V and 5 bases from J, the junction contained 8 bases not matched to a gene. The germline V gene has CDR1 SGHDT and CDR2 YYEEEE. This CDR3 is built from 15 residues. This chain's CDR3 is CASSSPGTSDHEQYF. For the CDR3, the DNA is TGTGCCAGCAGCTCGCCCGGGACTAGCGACCACGAGCAGTACTTC.

Sample share makes this clonotype medium-sized. This sequence joins TRBV5-1 and TRBJ1-1; 7 nucleotides line up with TRBD1. The V gene's germline CDR1 is SGHRS and CDR2 YFSETQ. The V gene end was trimmed by 0 bases and the J gene end by 3 bases; junction bases not matched to a gene: 8. The CDR3 runs 16 residues. CDR3: CASSLGSGGLYTEAFF. CDR3 bases: TGCGCCAGCAGCTTGGGCTCAGGGGGATTGTACACTGAAGCTTTCTTT.

Here the CDR3 DNA reads TGCAGTGCTAGGGGGGACAAGCCCTACGAGCAGTACTTC. It specifies CSARGDKPYEQYF. This rearrangement joins TRBV20-1 to TRBJ2-7; D may be TRBD1 (6 bases). The CDR3 is 13 amino acids. The V end lost 3 bases, the J end lost 2 bases, and 11 bases lay between the germline ends. Germline CDR1 DFQATT, CDR2 SNEGSKA (reference sequence).

By share, this clonotype counts as medium-sized. This chain connects TRBV27 to TRBJ1-2; TRBD1 might be the D (6 bases). Deletions cut 4 bases from V and 1 base from J, with 10 bases between. The CDR3 extends over 14 amino acids. Germline V lookup: CDR1 MNHEY, CDR2 SMNVEV (reference sequence). CDR3 bases: TGTGCCAGCAGTTGGGCGGACAGTAACTATGGCTACACCTTC. It specifies CASSWADSNYGYTF.

This clonotype is medium-sized (0.01 to 0.1%) by share. The V gene is TRBV4-2, the J gene TRBJ1-2; D might be TRBD1 (5 bases). Germline-derived CDR1 and CDR2 are LGHNA and YNFKEQ. Trimming took off 1 base at V and 7 bases at J, with 10 bases between the two ends. The CDR3 totals 13 residues. CDR3: CASSQGSQGGYTF. The CDR3 coding sequence is TGTGCCAGCAGCCAAGGAAGTCAGGGTGGCTACACCTTC.

The rearrangement joins TRBV20-1 to TRBJ1-1, with no clear D. V dropped 4 bases and J dropped 2 bases, with 17 bases sitting between them. The length of the CDR3 is 15 residues. Per germline, CDR1 DFQATT and CDR2 SNEGSKA (reference sequence). In nucleotides, the CDR3 is TGCAGTGCTAACTCTGGGCTCCAGTACAACACTGAAGCTTTCTTT. Its translation is CSANSGLQYNTEAFF.

This clonotype is deemed large. V usage is TRBV6-5 and J usage is TRBJ1-5; TRBD1 matches 8 bases. CDR1 MNHEY and CDR2 SVGAGI come from the germline V gene. This CDR3 spans 14 amino acids. V gave up 8 bases and J gave up 3 bases; unmatched junction bases: 6. CDR3 protein: CASGQTGVNQPQHF. The CDR3 coding sequence is TGTGCCAGCGGGCAGACAGGGGTCAATCAGCCCCAGCATTTT.

The chain has TRBV20-1 and TRBJ1-4; no reliable D call. Germline V gives CDR1 DFQATT, CDR2 SNEGSKA (reference sequence). Trimming stripped 0 bases from V and 5 bases from J, with 13 bases between. The CDR3 consists of 15 residues. The DNA for the CDR3 is TGCAGTGCTAGAGACCCCCTGGGTTTAAATGAAAAACTGTTTTTT. Its protein is CSARDPLGLNEKLFF.